The sequence of this T cell receptor (beta chain) was determined in a study of regulatory dendritic cells for organ transplantation. Overall study: Regulatory dendritic cells came from monocytes given vitamin D3 and IL-10.

This clone is a singleton in its sample. Its antigen is still unknown. The table came from immunoSEQ multiplex PCR; TCRdb's copy has only in-frame clones and leaves some out. This table has some 11,000 clones, 75% appearing once. Broader study findings: Regulatory dendritic cells appeared to expand memory CD8+ clones less than mature ones. Naive T cells showed high diversity, memory cells less, memory CD8+ least.

Sorted subsets were CFSE-labeled and cultured approximately 5 days with allogeneic dendritic cells. Memory T cells were CD45RO+, naive were CD45RA+, sorted by FACS. V shed 10 bases, J shed 5 bases, and the junction held 9 bases outside the gene matches. The CDR3 covers 13 residues. In germline, CDR1 is MNHNY, CDR2 SVGAGI (reference sequence). The sequence was obtained from a human donor in good health. The rearrangement links TRBV6-6 to TRBJ1-1; 8 bases agree with TRBD1. Sequencing used memory CD4+ T cells from blood cultured with regulatory dendritic cells. This sample's subset: CD45RO+ memory T cells. The CDR3 spells CATQQGGRTEAFF. The CDR3 region has the DNA TGTGCCACCCAACAGGGGGGGCGGACTGAAGCTTTCTTT.